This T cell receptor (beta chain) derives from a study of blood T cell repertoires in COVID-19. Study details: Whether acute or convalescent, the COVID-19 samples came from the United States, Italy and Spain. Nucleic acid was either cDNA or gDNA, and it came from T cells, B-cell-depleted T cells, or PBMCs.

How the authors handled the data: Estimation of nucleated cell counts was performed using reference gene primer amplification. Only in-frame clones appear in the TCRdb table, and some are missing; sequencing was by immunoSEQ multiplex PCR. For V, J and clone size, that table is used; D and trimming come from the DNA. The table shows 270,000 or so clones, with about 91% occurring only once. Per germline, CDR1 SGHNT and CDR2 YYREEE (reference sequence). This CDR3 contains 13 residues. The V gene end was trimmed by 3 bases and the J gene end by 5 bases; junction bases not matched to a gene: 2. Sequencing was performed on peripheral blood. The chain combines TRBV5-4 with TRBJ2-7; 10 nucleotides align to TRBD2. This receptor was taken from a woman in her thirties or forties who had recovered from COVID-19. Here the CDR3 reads CASSSGTSDEQYF. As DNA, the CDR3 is TGTGCCAGCAGCTCCGGGACTAGCGACGAGCAGTACTTC.